Following are 21 T cell receptor beta chains from one sample sequenced in a study of OX40 agonist ivuxolimab in advanced cancers. Using immunoSEQ multiplex PCR, the repertoire was profiled, and TCRdb retains in-frame clones only, with some absent. Among about 71,000 clones, around 94% were seen once, and the ten largest hold 15% to 17%. Sequences were derived from CD4+ or CD8+ T cells sorted from blood, sampled in a trial of the OX40 agonist ivuxolimab. These receptors came from an adult with an advanced solid tumor such as melanoma, head and neck, liver or kidney cancer.

The chain employs TRBV7-8 and TRBJ2-5, with 9 bases fitting TRBD2. Germline V gene data show CDR1 as SGHVS and CDR2 as FQNEAQ. This CDR3 is built from 18 residues. Trimming at V came to 1 base and at J to 2 bases, leaving 11 bases not matched to a gene. The DNA for the CDR3 is TGTGCCAGCAGCTTAGTGAAGGGCGGGGGGGCAGAACAAGAGACCCAGTACTTC. Translation gives CASSLVKGGGAEQETQYF.

The chain links TRBV5-1 to TRBJ2-2; perhaps TRBD1 as D (6 bases). This CDR3 is 13 amino acids long. CDR1 SGHRS and CDR2 YFSETQ come from the germline V gene. V was trimmed by 3 bases and J by 6 bases, leaving 9 bases between them. The CDR3 protein is CASSWDIAGELFF. The CDR3 nucleotides read TGCGCCAGCAGCTGGGACATAGCCGGGGAGCTGTTTTTT.

This clone was found once. The chain employs TRBV2 and TRBJ2-3; TRBD2 matches at 9 bases. The J segment lost 2 bases and the V segment lost 2 bases, leaving 5 bases of the junction unmatched. CDR1 is SNHLY, CDR2 FYNNEI, per germline. The CDR3 is made up of 16 amino acids. This CDR3 is CASSERAGGFTDTQYF. DNA for the CDR3: TGTGCCAGCAGTGAAAGGGCGGGAGGGTTCACAGATACGCAGTATTTT. The full variable domain, completed using reference TRBV2 and TRBJ2-3, is EPEVTQTPSHQVTQMGQEVILRCVPISNHLYFYWYRQILGQKVEFLVSFYNNEISEKSEIFDDQFSVERPDGSNFTLKIRSTKLEDSAMYFCASSERAGGFTDTQYFGPGTRLTVL.

This clone was seen just once. This rearrangement joins TRBV27 to TRBJ2-3; 7 nucleotides align to TRBD1. The CDR3 spans 15 residues. CDR1 is MNHEY and CDR2 is SMNVEV in the germline V gene (reference sequence). J was trimmed by 2 bases and V by 3 bases; bases with no gene match: 5. This CDR3 is CASSFGQALTDTQYF. Here the CDR3 DNA reads TGTGCCAGCAGTTTCGGACAGGCCCTCACAGATACGCAGTATTTT.

Written as DNA, the CDR3 is TGCGCCAGCAGCCCCCGGAGTGAAAAACTGTTTTTT. Translation: CASSPRSEKLFF. This rearrangement joins TRBV4-1 to TRBJ1-4; no definite D call. CDR1 and CDR2 from the germline V gene are MGHRA and YSYEKL. Deletions cut 4 bases from V and 7 bases from J, with 7 bases between. This CDR3 spans 12 amino acids.

The chain carries TRBV10-1 and TRBJ2-1; possibly TRBD1 for D (5 bases). The CDR3 consists of 16 residues. The V gene lost 4 bases and the J gene lost 5 bases, with 18 bases spanning the gap. Looked up from germline, CDR1 is WNHNN and CDR2 is SYGVQD (reference sequence). CDR3 DNA: TGCGCCAGCAGTGGTAAACTACTAAAACAGGACAATGAGCAGTTCTTC. Its protein product is CASSGKLLKQDNEQFF.

This clone has just one count. The chain recombines TRBV15 with TRBJ2-1; TRBD2 matches at 8 bases. V lost 9 bases and J lost 2; bases outside the gene matches: 12. The CDR3 is made up of 16 amino acids. Germline loops: CDR1 LNHNV, CDR2 YYDKDF (reference sequence). Here the CDR3 reads CATTPGGRMTYNEQFF. The CDR3 DNA reads TGTGCCACTACCCCAGGCGGGAGGATGACCTACAATGAGCAGTTCTTC. Looking up the rest from reference TRBV15 and TRBJ2-1 gives the full variable domain: DAMVIQNPRYQVTQFGKPVTLSCSQTLNHNVMYWYQQKSSQAPKLLFHYYDKDFNNEADTPDNFQSRRPNTSFCFLDIRSPGLGDTAMYLCATTPGGRMTYNEQFFGPGTRLTVL.

This clone was counted a single time. The chain links TRBV6-6 to TRBJ1-2, with 8 bases matching TRBD1. The germline V gene encodes CDR1 MNHNY and CDR2 SVGAGI (reference sequence). The CDR3 totals 14 residues. The V segment lost 2 bases and the J segment 5 bases; nucleotides outside the gene matches: 4. The CDR3 protein is CASSYTGQAYGYTF. The DNA of the CDR3 is TGTGCCAGCAGTTACACGGGACAGGCTTATGGCTACACCTTC.

The chain is built from TRBV18 and TRBJ2-3; D is tentatively TRBD1 or TRBD2 (5 bases each). Germline-derived CDR1 and CDR2 are KGHSH and LQKENI. This CDR3 contains 15 residues. The V and J ends lost 6 bases and 4 bases respectively, with 17 bases between them. CDR3 sequence: CASSPTRGIADTQYF. The DNA of the CDR3 is TGTGCCAGCTCTCCCACGAGGGGAATCGCAGATACGCAGTATTTT.

The chain joins TRBV25-1 to TRBJ1-1; D may be TRBD1 (5 bases). CDR1 and CDR2 from the germline V gene are MGHDK and SYGVNS. Between the trimmed V and J ends, which lost 5 bases and 5 bases, there was a span of 15 bases. The CDR3 covers 14 residues. CDR3: CASSMGVWGTEAFF. The CDR3, as DNA: TGTGCCAGCAGTATGGGCGTATGGGGGACTGAAGCTTTCTTT. The complete variable domain, with remaining parts taken from reference TRBV25-1 and TRBJ1-1, reads EADIYQTPRYLVIGTGKKITLECSQTMGHDKMYWYQQDPGMELHLIHYSYGVNSTEKGDLSSESTVSRIRTEHFPLTLESARPSHTSQYLCASSMGVWGTEAFFGQGTRLTVV.

This clone appeared a few times. The chain uses TRBV28 and TRBJ1-5, with 10 bases that match TRBD1. V dropped 4 bases and J dropped 0; count of bases not matched to a gene: 3. Per germline, CDR1 MDHEN and CDR2 SYDVKM. The CDR3 loop spans 16 amino acids. In nucleotides, the CDR3 is TGTGCCAGCAGTTGGACAGGGGGGATTAGCAATCAGCCCCAGCATTTT. Amino acid sequence: CASSWTGGISNQPQHF.

This clone was recorded only once. V is TRBV19 and J is TRBJ1-5, with TRBD1 identical over 8 bases. This CDR3 spans 15 amino acids. Germline V CDR1 and CDR2: LNHDA, SQIVND (reference sequence). Losses at the gene ends were 7 bases for V and 6 bases for J; bases not matched to a gene: 11. CDR3 sequence (DNA): TGTGCCAGTAAATTCCGGACAGGGTCAGGTCAGCCCCAGCATTTT. This encodes CASKFRTGSGQPQHF.

This sequence joins TRBV27 and TRBJ2-5, with D tentatively TRBD2 (5 bases). V gave up 5 bases and J gave up 6 bases, with 10 bases separating them. Germline CDR1 MNHEY, CDR2 SMNVEV (reference sequence). CDR3 length: 12 residues. CDR3 amino acids: CASSPGSKTQYF. The CDR3 DNA reads as TGTGCCAGCAGTCCGGGGTCGAAGACCCAGTACTTC.

The chain has TRBV7-6 and TRBJ2-5; D remains unclear. This CDR3 has 11 amino acids. Trimming took off 2 bases at V and 2 bases at J, with 0 bases between the two ends. The germline gives CDR1 SGHVS, CDR2 FNYEAQ. This CDR3 reads CASSLQETQYF. CDR3 bases: TGTGCCAGCAGCTTACAAGAGACCCAGTACTTC. Full variable domain (outside the CDR3, taken from reference TRBV7-6 and TRBJ2-5): GAGVSQSPRYKVTKRGQDVALRCDPISGHVSLYWYRQALGQGPEFLTYFNYEAQQDKSGLPNDRFSAERPEGSISTLTIQRTEQRDSAMYRCASSLQETQYFGPGTRLLVL.

The chain is built from TRBV27 and TRBJ2-7, with TRBD1 matching over 7 bases. V was pared by 3 bases and J by 11 bases, with 7 bases of the junction left unmatched. CDR1 is MNHEY and CDR2 is SMNVEV in the germline V gene (reference sequence). This CDR3 contains 12 residues. The CDR3 loop is CASSFPGTVEYF. The CDR3 region has the DNA TGTGCCAGCAGTTTCCCCGGGACAGTGGAGTACTTC.

The rearrangement uses TRBV6-6 and TRBJ1-4, with 9 bases lining up with TRBD1. The CDR3 spans 16 residues. The V gene end was trimmed by 2 bases and the J gene end by 7 bases; junction bases not matched to a gene: 8. CDR1 and CDR2 from the germline V gene are MNHNY and SVGAGI (reference sequence). The CDR3, as DNA: TGTGCCAGCAGTTACATGACAGGGGGGTCGGGTGAAAAACTGTTTTTT. Its protein product is CASSYMTGGSGEKLFF.

This sequence joins TRBV29-1 and TRBJ1-1, with D uncertain. This CDR3 is built from 11 residues. V gave up 5 bases and J gave up 1 base, with 5 bases separating them. Germline V gives CDR1 SQVTM, CDR2 ANQGSEA. The CDR3 coding sequence is TGCAGCGTTCGAGGGAACACTGAAGCTTTCTTT. This codes for CSVRGNTEAFF.

The chain recombines TRBV11-2 with TRBJ1-4, with 10 bases aligning to TRBD1. V dropped 0 bases and J dropped 5; count of bases not matched to a gene: 9. Germline values: CDR1 SGHAT, CDR2 FQNNGV. The CDR3 is 18 residues long. In nucleotides, the CDR3 is TGTGCCAGCAGCTTAGAGTCCCGGGACAGGGGAGAGAATGAAAAACTGTTTTTT. Translating gives CASSLESRDRGENEKLFF.

This clone was detected a few times. The same CDR3 is also encoded by other DNA sequences in this sample. V gene TRBV5-6 combines with J gene TRBJ1-1, with D uncertain. V lost 0 bases to trimming and J lost 0 bases, with 3 bases between them. The CDR3 runs 13 residues. From germline, CDR1 is SGHDT and CDR2 YYEEEE. The CDR3 nucleotides are TGTGCCAGCAGCTTGGGGATGAACACTGAAGCTTTCTTT. Amino acid sequence: CASSLGMNTEAFF.

The chain recombines TRBV4-1 with TRBJ1-1; D might be TRBD1 (5 bases). The CDR3 is 16 residues long. CDR1 is MGHRA and CDR2 is YSYEKL in the germline V gene. Trimming cost V 1 base and J 3 bases, with 15 bases left between them. Here the CDR3 reads CASSQVGQGLDTEAFF. DNA of the CDR3: TGCGCCAGCAGCCAAGTCGGCCAGGGTTTGGACACTGAAGCTTTCTTT.

This clone was seen just once. The CDR3 loop reads CASSPPWGSTDTQYF. The CDR3 bases are TGTGCCAGCTCACCACCGTGGGGTAGCACAGATACGCAGTATTTT. V is TRBV18 and J is TRBJ2-3, with unresolved D. The CDR3 consists of 15 residues. V gave up 0 bases and J gave up 0 bases, with 7 bases separating them. Germline lookup yields CDR1 KGHSH and CDR2 LQKENI.